This record concerns one T cell receptor (beta chain) sequence. Its specificity is not known. Germline values: CDR1 GTSNPN, CDR2 SVGIG (reference sequence). Trimming stripped 1 base from V and 8 bases from J, with 8 bases between. The CDR3 is 11 amino acids. The PCR contained 60 Vbeta and 13 Jbeta primers. Generated by immunoSEQ multiplex PCR, the TCRdb table keeps only in-frame clones and is missing some. The sample holds 86,000 or so clones, about 76% seen once. This entry belongs to a study of cytomegalovirus exposure and HLA in healthy donors. Study-wide points: A later analysis reported that several of the most significant clusters appeared to be linked to common viral pathogens, among them Epstein-Barr virus. A later analysis showed that HLA-associated TCR beta chains had undergone more clonal expansion than equally common others. HLA allele associations emerged for roughly 17,000 TCR beta sequences in a later analysis, at 0.05 false discovery rate. Most of the CMV-associated TCR beta chains (in a later analysis) appeared to be HLA-restricted.

The receptor was derived from a woman between 40 and 55 years old in good health and CMV-seropositive. Input material: PBMCs. This sequence joins TRBV30 and TRBJ1-2, with D perhaps matching TRBD1 (6 bases). This CDR3 is CAWSEQGGYTF. The CDR3 DNA follows: TGTGCCTGGAGTGAACAGGGAGGCTACACCTTC.